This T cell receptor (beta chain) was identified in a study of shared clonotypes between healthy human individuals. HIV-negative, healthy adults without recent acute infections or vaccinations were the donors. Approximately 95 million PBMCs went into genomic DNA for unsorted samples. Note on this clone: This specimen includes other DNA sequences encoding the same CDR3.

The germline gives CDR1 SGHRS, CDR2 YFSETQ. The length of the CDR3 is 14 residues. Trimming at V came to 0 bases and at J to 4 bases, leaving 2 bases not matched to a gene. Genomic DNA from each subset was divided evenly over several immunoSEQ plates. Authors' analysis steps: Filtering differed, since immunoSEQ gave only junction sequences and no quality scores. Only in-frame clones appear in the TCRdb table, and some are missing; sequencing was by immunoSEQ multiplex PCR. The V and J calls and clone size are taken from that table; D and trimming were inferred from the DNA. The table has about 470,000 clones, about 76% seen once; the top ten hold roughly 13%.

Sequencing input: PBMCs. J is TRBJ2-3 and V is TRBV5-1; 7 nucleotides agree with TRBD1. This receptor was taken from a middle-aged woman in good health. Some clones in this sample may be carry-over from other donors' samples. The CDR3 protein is CASSLGQGADTQYF. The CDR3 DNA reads TGCGCCAGCAGCTTGGGGCAGGGGGCAGATACGCAGTATTTT. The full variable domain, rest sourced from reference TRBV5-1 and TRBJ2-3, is KAGVTQTPRYLIKTRGQQVTLSCSPISGHRSVSWYQQTPGQGLQFLFEYFSETQRNKGNFPGRFSGRQFSNSRSEMNVSTLELGDSALYLCASSLGQGADTQYFGPGTRLTVL.